This TCR beta chain came from a study of early stage breast cancer tumors. Method: immunoSEQ multiplex PCR; TCRdb's copy keeps in-frame clones and lacks some. Of around 40,000 clones in the sample, 74% were seen once. The CDR3 covers 14 residues. CDR1 is GTSNPN and CDR2 is SVGIG in the germline V gene (reference sequence). Trimming stripped 5 bases from V and 0 bases from J, with 10 bases between. The specimen was blood. The rearrangement joins TRBV30 to TRBJ1-4; D possibly corresponds to TRBD1 (5 bases). The clonotype comes from a person aged 55 to 70 with breast cancer. The CDR3 DNA is TGTGCCTGGGCCGGGACCTCAACTAATGAAAAACTGTTTTTT. Translated: CAWAGTSTNEKLFF.